The clone carrying this T cell receptor beta chain showed up many times. What it binds is not known. TCRdb re-called the 5' RACE reads with MiXCR, one entry per CDR3 protein. This table has about 38,000 distinct CDR3 sequences, 10% to 12% appearing once. This record comes from a study of T-cell memory formation after mild COVID-19. Overall study context: Largely, TCR clusters stayed within a single donor. Study-wide results and limits: Contracting CD4+ clones sat mainly in CM and EM; CD8+ in EMRA. Pre-infection memory harbored some responding clones, suggesting cross-reactive memory joined. Contracting clones from day 15 to 85 had balanced CD4/CD8; later expanders favoured CD4+.

This CDR3 is built from 16 residues. J is TRBJ2-7 and V is TRBV21-1; the table gives TRBD2 as D, unverified against the DNA. TRBV21-1 is an annotated pseudogene. The specimen sequenced was PBMCs or a T cell subset sorted from them (not recorded which). This clonotype was obtained from a man between 18 and 35 years old who had mild COVID-19 (a few samples of this study predate the infection). Cell type and time point are not known. The CDR3 loop is CASSRLYGGSPYEQYF. The CDR3 DNA follows: TGTGCCAGCAGCCGTCTTTACGGGGGGTCCCCCTACGAGCAGTACTTC.